This is a list of T cell receptor beta chains from one sample in a study of T cell responses to AZD1222 COVID-19 vaccine. The method was immunoSEQ multiplex PCR; TCRdb's version includes in-frame clones alone and lacks a portion of them. The sample carries about 110,000 clones, roughly nine tenths recorded once. Specimen: peripheral blood, collected on day 0 of AZD1222 vaccination. These receptors came from an adult in good health. The CDR3 runs from the conserved cysteine through the conserved F or W. Fields, in order: D gene, clone size, J gene, V gene, CDR3 protein, CDR3 DNA. D genes are given only for firm matches. Expanded clones get a size class; other rows say once, few or many, or leave the size out.

. | . | TRBJ1-2 | TRBV9 | CASSVGGAANYGYTF | TGTGCCAGCAGCGTAGGGGGCGCGGCAAACTATGGCTACACCTTC
TRBD2 | . | TRBJ2-7 | TRBV3-1/TRBV3-2 | CASSQVRLAHSYEQYF | TGTGCCAGCAGCCAAGTCCGACTAGCCCACTCCTACGAGCAGTACTTC
. | . | TRBJ1-4 | TRBV6-2/TRBV6-3 | CASSPGATNEKLFF | TGTGCCAGCAGCCCAGGTGCAACTAATGAAAAACTGTTTTTT
. | . | TRBJ1-1 | TRBV2 | CASSPWGQTNTEAFF | TGTGCCAGCAGTCCCTGGGGCCAAACTAACACTGAAGCTTTCTTT
. | . | TRBJ2-5 | TRBV18 | CASSEYQETQYF | TGTGCCAGCTCAGAGTACCAAGAGACCCAGTACTTC
. | . | TRBJ2-7 | TRBV7-2 | CASSQQGGPYEQYF | TGTGCCAGCAGCCAGCAGGGGGGACCCTACGAGCAGTACTTC
. | . | TRBJ2-5 | TRBV28 | CASRESTQETQYF | TGTGCCAGCAGGGAATCTACCCAAGAGACCCAGTACTTC
. | . | TRBJ1-1 | TRBV27 | CASSLSLWGRVTEAFF | TGTGCCAGCAGTTTATCCCTGTGGGGGCGGGTGACTGAAGCTTTCTTT
. | . | TRBJ1-6 | TRBV27 | CASSLSRVSYNSPLHF | TGTGCCAGCAGTTTATCTCGGGTGTCCTATAATTCACCCCTCCACTTT
. | . | TRBJ2-3 | TRBV24-1 | CATSDFDSETDTQYF | TGTGCCACCAGTGATTTTGATTCGGAGACAGATACGCAGTATTTT
. | few | TRBJ1-1 | TRBV11-2 | CASSLGENTEAFF | TGTGCCAGCAGCTTAGGAGAAAACACTGAAGCTTTCTTT
. | few | TRBJ1-5 | TRBV9 | CASSVGLSNQPQHF | TGTGCCAGCAGCGTAGGCTTGAGCAATCAGCCCCAGCATTTT
. | . | TRBJ2-2 | TRBV11-1 | CASSPPSSRHTGELFF | TGTGCCAGCAGCCCCCCCTCCTCGCGCCACACCGGGGAGCTGTTTTTT
. | once | TRBJ1-5 | TRBV5-5 | CASSVLPKGSSNQPQHF | TGTGCCAGCAGCGTACTCCCCAAGGGAAGTAGCAATCAGCCCCAGCATTTT